The T cell receptor (beta chain) described here comes from a study of tumor-infiltrating lymphocytes in glioblastoma multiforme. Multiple V-beta primers and a C-beta primer amplified TCRB from RNA. TCRdb processed the multiplex PCR reads anew with MiXCR; each CDR3 protein has one entry. The sample has approximately 10,000 distinct CDR3 sequences, about 66% seen once; the top ten hold roughly 51%. This CDR3 has 13 amino acids. Trimming cost V 5 bases and J 2 bases, with 9 bases left between them. In germline, CDR1 is SGHNT, CDR2 YENEEA. This clonotype has just a few counts. The sample consisted of brain tumor tissue. The V and J genes are TRBV11-3 and TRBJ1-1, with D hard to call. This receptor was identified in a male donor with glioblastoma. CDR3 amino acids: CASSPEFNTEAFF. CDR3 DNA: TGTGCCAGCAGCCCAGAGTTTAACACTGAAGCTTTCTTT.